The clone carrying this TCR beta chain has more than one count but fewer than ten. The antigen is unknown. The sample is drawn from a study of regulatory T cells in long-lasting Graves disease. Arm-PCR with iRepertoire HTBI primers amplified the CDR3 regions for these TCR beta libraries. A single record per CDR3 protein comes from TCRdb applying MiXCR to the multiplex PCR reads. The sample shows roughly 380,000 distinct CDR3 sequences, about a sixth of them seen only once. Notes on the study in general: There was favoring of TRBV28, TRBJ1-2 and TRBJ2-5 in persistent disease. Whereas new patients shared 966 public clonotypes, persistent patients shared more, at a few thousand.

Regarding time point: newly diagnosed GD, antithyroid drugs for less than 3 months. The TCR library was prepared using RNA isolated from PBMCs. With EDTA tubes as the receptacles, about 10 milliliters of peripheral blood were drawn. The CDR3 runs 14 residues. Trimming shortened V by 5 bases and J by 2 bases, and 10 bases separated the two germline ends. Per germline, CDR1 SGHTA and CDR2 FQGNSA. In addition, the sample was reused for a study of T cells in Graves' hyperthyroidism and ophthalmopathy. Per that study: TCR CDR3 regions were first amplified by RT-PCR with HTBI primers.

The sample consisted of peripheral blood mononuclear cells (PBMCs), taken at new diagnosis, from a patient treated with antithyroid drugs. This sequence was found in a man in his forties with Graves disease. The V and J genes are TRBV7-2 and TRBJ2-1, with D uncertain. The CDR3 sequence: CASSRIDTYNEQFF. In DNA, the CDR3 is TGTGCCAGCAGCCGAATTGACACCTACAATGAGCAGTTCTTC.